This T cell receptor beta chain was recovered during a study of blood T cell repertoires in COVID-19. For the study at large: PBMCs, B-cell-depleted T cells, or T cells were the source of the cDNA or gDNA that made up the material.

The table came from immunoSEQ multiplex PCR; TCRdb's copy has only in-frame clones and leaves some out. The sample lists some 340,000 clones; less than 90% were seen once. Concerning this clone: One junction end disagrees with the germline gene, perhaps due to a read error.

Self-reported history from a screening survey and questionnaire set each donor's cohort. All recovered Cohort 3 donors got two negative PCRs, got clearance, or saw symptom resolution. The TCR was taken from a woman aged 50 to 60 who had recovered from COVID-19. Sequenced material: PBMCs or T cells enriched from blood (not recorded which).

In DNA, the CDR3 is TGTGCCAGCAGCCAAGGGGGAGGGCAGAACGCTGAAGCTTTCTTT. Protein product: CASSQGGGQNAEAFF. The chain employs TRBV3-1 (or the pseudogene TRBV3-2) and TRBJ1-1; no firm D call. Germline values: CDR1 LGHDT, CDR2 YNNKEL (reference sequence). The length of the CDR3 is 15 residues.